Below are 22 T cell receptor beta chains sequenced from a single sample in a study of human T cells and chemical hapten exposure. Time point reported: patch test 2, 6 weeks after DPC sensitization. As to treatment: therapeutic diphenylcyclopropenone sensitization with weekly scalp DPC. TCRdb passed the RACE reads through MiXCR, listing each CDR3 protein once. Of 110,000 to 150,000 distinct CDR3 sequences detected, roughly 10% appear once; the ten largest clones hold 1.4%. The input for sequencing was whole blood, taken in connection with sensitization to the hapten diphenylcyclopropenone (DPC). Every receptor here comes from a woman aged 45-65 years with alopecia areata. Some clones in this sample may be carry-over from other donors' samples.

The V call is TRBV19, the J call TRBJ2-1; D gene unclear. Deletions cut 5 bases from V and 0 bases from J, with 11 bases between. Germline V CDR1 and CDR2: LNHDA, SQIVND (reference sequence). The CDR3 extends over 15 amino acids. CDR3 region: CASSRPGGSYNEQFF. DNA for the CDR3: TGTGCCAGTAGTCGACCGGGTGGCTCCTACAATGAGCAGTTCTTC.

There are a few counts of this clonotype. V usage is TRBV12-3 or TRBV12-4 and J usage is TRBJ1-1; D is unresolved. Deletions cut 4 bases from V and 4 bases from J, with 7 bases between. This CDR3 is 12 amino acids long. The CDR3 DNA sequence: TGTGCCAGCAGTTCGAGCAGCACTGAAGCTTTCTTT. Protein product: CASSSSSTEAFF.

The rearrangement links TRBV18 to TRBJ1-1; D remains unclear. With 3 bases removed from V and 1 base from J, the gap between germline ends came to 0 bases. The CDR3 runs 11 residues. The germline V gene has CDR1 KGHSH and CDR2 LQKENI. CDR3 DNA sequence: TGTGCCAGCTCACCGAACACTGAAGCTTTCTTT. This gives the protein CASSPNTEAFF.

This clonotype was recorded a few times. The chain has TRBV5-1 and TRBJ1-6; no reliable D call. This CDR3 region has 14 residues. Germline V gene sequence: CDR1 SGHRS, CDR2 YFSETQ. Trimming cost V 4 bases and J 9 bases, with 14 bases left between them. The CDR3 DNA follows: TGCGCCAGCAGCCCGGGGTTGGCGGCTTCACCCCTCCACTTT. Its translation is CASSPGLAASPLHF.

The rearrangement links TRBV5-1 to TRBJ1-2; D might be TRBD1 (5 bases). Germline CDR1 reads SGHRS; CDR2 reads YFSETQ. Between the trimmed V and J ends, which lost 4 bases and 9 bases, there was a span of 19 bases. This CDR3 comprises 14 residues. CDR3 DNA sequence: TGCGCCAGCAGCCCCCAAGCCCAGGGTGTGAGCTACACCTTC. Translating gives CASSPQAQGVSYTF.

Only a few counts were recorded for this clonotype. The CDR3 spells CASSSAGELEQYF. DNA for the CDR3: TGTGCCAGCAGCTCCGCGGGGGAGCTGGAGCAGTACTTC. The chain employs TRBV5-4 and TRBJ2-7; 7 nucleotides match TRBD2. Germline-derived CDR1 and CDR2 are SGHNT and YYREEE (reference sequence). The CDR3 is made up of 13 amino acids. After removal of 3 bases from V and 7 bases from J, the junction contained 7 bases not matched to a gene.

This clonotype occurred many times. The gene calls are TRBV14 and TRBJ2-7; no reliable D call. The V gene lost 1 base and the J gene lost 2 bases, with 12 bases spanning the gap. In germline, CDR1 is SGHDN, CDR2 FVKESK. The CDR3 sequence is 15 residues long. CDR3 bases: TGTGCCAGCAGCCAAGGAATTACCTGGACCTACGAGCAGTACTTC. It yields the protein CASSQGITWTYEQYF.

The V gene is TRBV29-1, the J gene TRBJ1-3; D not resolved. The germline gives CDR1 SQVTM, CDR2 ANQGSEA. CDR3 length: 11 residues. The V gene lost 1 base and the J gene lost 7 bases, with 5 bases spanning the gap. The CDR3 spells CSVEAANTIYF. Written as DNA, the CDR3 is TGCAGCGTTGAAGCTGCTAACACCATATATTTT.

V and J are TRBV7-2 and TRBJ1-5, with 7 bases aligning to TRBD1. V gave up 5 bases and J gave up 6 bases; unmatched junction bases: 4. CDR1 is SGHTA, CDR2 FQGNSA, per germline. This CDR3 has 13 residues. DNA for the CDR3: TGTGCCAGCAGCCAGGGGGACTCTCAGCCCCAGCATTTT. Its translation: CASSQGDSQPQHF. Combining the CDR3 with reference TRBV7-2 and TRBJ1-5 gives the whole variable domain GAGVSQSPSNKVTEKGKDVELRCDPISGHTALYWYRQSLGQGLEFLIYFQGNSAPDKSGLPSDRFSAERTGGSVSTLTIQRTQQEDSAVYLCASSQGDSQPQHFGDGTRLSIL.

The table lists this clonotype with a few counts. The chain joins TRBV6-5 to TRBJ2-5, with 7 bases that match TRBD2. The CDR3 length is 16 residues. Trimming removed 2 bases from V and 1 base from J; junction bases left unmatched: 7. CDR1 MNHEY and CDR2 SVGAGI come from the germline V gene. The CDR3 DNA sequence: TGTGCCAGCAGTTACAAGGCTAGCGGTACCCAAGAGACCCAGTACTTC. Translating it yields CASSYKASGTQETQYF.

In this sample, this clonotype turned up many times. J is TRBJ2-3 and V is TRBV7-9; D gene unclear. Germline CDR1 SEHNR, CDR2 FQNEAQ (reference sequence). V was pared by 1 base and J by 1 base, with 6 bases between. This CDR3 contains 14 residues. The CDR3 bases are TGTGCCAGCAGCTTAGGCCTAGGCACAGATACGCAGTATTTT. Translated, it gives CASSLGLGTDTQYF.

There are a few counts of this clonotype. The genes are TRBV6-2 or TRBV6-3 and TRBJ1-5; no clear D. Trimming pared 0 bases from V and 4 bases from J, leaving 7 bases between. This CDR3 comprises 14 residues. Germline CDR1 and CDR2: MNHEY and SVGEGT. CDR3 in amino acids: CASSYSVANQPQHF. The CDR3 DNA reads as TGTGCCAGCAGTTACTCGGTCGCAAATCAGCCCCAGCATTTT.

This chain joins TRBV6-1 and TRBJ2-7; the D is unclear. Per the germline V gene, CDR1 is MNHNS and CDR2 is SASEGT. The CDR3 sequence is 15 residues long. V was clipped by 0 bases and J by 1 base, with 10 bases between them. The CDR3, as DNA: TGTGCCAGCAGTGAAGCAGGGTTACGGTCCTACGAGCAGTACTTC. Its protein product is CASSEAGLRSYEQYF.

This clonotype was recorded at least ten times. The chain has TRBV12-3 or TRBV12-4 and TRBJ2-3; the match to TRBD2 covers 15 bases. This CDR3 is 17 amino acids long. The V and J ends lost 7 bases and 3 bases, in that order; junction bases with no gene match: 8. The chain's CDR3 is CASTPRTSGRVTDTQYF. The CDR3 region has the DNA TGTGCCAGCACTCCGAGGACTAGCGGGAGGGTTACAGATACGCAGTATTTT.

V usage is TRBV12-3 or TRBV12-4 and J usage is TRBJ1-1, with a possible D match to TRBD1 (6 bases). The ends were cut back, 6 bases at V and 3 bases at J, with 11 bases in the middle. This CDR3 has 13 amino acids. The CDR3 sequence: CASSFYRDTEAFF. In nucleotides, the CDR3 is TGTGCCAGCAGCTTTTACAGGGACACTGAAGCTTTCTTT.

This clonotype was recorded at least ten times. J is TRBJ2-3 and V is TRBV14; D gene uncertain. Germline values: CDR1 SGHDN, CDR2 FVKESK. The V end was cut by 3 bases, the J end by 0 bases, with 13 bases between. This CDR3 contains 16 residues. The CDR3 reads CASSQGFTVSTDTQYF. Written as DNA, the CDR3 is TGTGCCAGCAGCCAGGGGTTTACGGTGAGCACAGATACGCAGTATTTT.

This clonotype was seen at least ten times. V and J are TRBV28 and TRBJ2-3; D perhaps matches TRBD2 (6 bases). The CDR3 consists of 15 residues. Trimming removed 3 bases at V and 6 bases at J, with 16 bases between. Germline V CDR1 and CDR2: MDHEN, SYDVKM. The CDR3 DNA reads TGTGCCAGCAGTTTTACTAGCAGACCTGGGGATACGCAGTATTTT. Translating gives CASSFTSRPGDTQYF.

The chain has TRBV7-2 and TRBJ2-1; the match to TRBD2 covers 7 bases. This CDR3 has 16 residues. The germline CDR1 and CDR2 sequences are SGHTA and FQGNSA. The V and J ends lost 3 bases and 5 bases, in that order; junction bases with no gene match: 10. CDR3 sequence (DNA): TGTGCCAGCAGCTTGAGGGAGACTAGCCCAGACAATGAGCAGTTCTTC. This gives the protein CASSLRETSPDNEQFF.

To note about this clonotype: The conserved phenylalanine or tryptophan normally closing the CDR3 is absent here, so this likely arose from a read error. Because the CDR3's place on the DNA is in doubt, the DNA is left out and the CDR3 is given as listed by TCRdb. V gene TRBV7-2 combines with J gene TRBJ2-7; TRBD1, as called in the table, went unchecked against the DNA. Germline assignment: CDR1 SGHTA and CDR2 FQGNSA. Ends included, the CDR3 has 10 residues. CDR3 loop: CASSLWQGPL.

This clonotype has only a few counts. The rearrangement joins TRBV6-2 or TRBV6-3 to TRBJ2-1; D gene unclear. Germline lookup yields CDR1 MNHEY and CDR2 SVGEGT. Trimming removed 2 bases from V and 1 base from J, with 15 bases in between. The CDR3 extends over 17 amino acids. Written as DNA, the CDR3 is TGTGCCAGCAGTTACCAGGCCGGTGGTACATCCTACAATGAGCAGTTCTTC. Translation gives CASSYQAGGTSYNEQFF.

This clonotype showed up many times. The V and J genes are TRBV7-9 and TRBJ2-6; D ambiguous. This CDR3 comprises 13 residues. CDR1 and CDR2 (germline): SEHNR, FQNEAQ (reference sequence). The V and J ends lost 11 bases and 0 bases respectively, with 8 bases between them. The CDR3 bases are TGTGCCGGGGTAGCCTCTGGGGCCAACGTCCTGACTTTC. Its translation is CAGVASGANVLTF.

The J gene is TRBJ2-2, the V gene TRBV5-6, with D perhaps TRBD2 (5 bases). The V gene's germline CDR1 is SGHDT and CDR2 YYEEEE. This CDR3 has 14 residues. V lost 5 bases and J lost 6, with 14 bases in between. CDR3: CASRLLGSAGELFF. The DNA of the CDR3 is TGTGCCAGCAGACTACTAGGGAGCGCCGGGGAGCTGTTTTTT. Full variable domain (outside the CDR3, taken from reference TRBV5-6 and TRBJ2-2): DAGVTQSPTHLIKTRGQQVTLRCSPKSGHDTVSWYQQALGQGPQFIFQYYEEEERQRGNFPDRFSGHQFPNYSSELNVNALLLGDSALYLCASRLLGSAGELFFGEGSRLTVL.